This T cell receptor (beta chain) came from a study of blood T cell repertoires in COVID-19. The overall study: The United States, Italy and Spain were the sources of the acute and convalescent COVID-19 samples.

The ends were cut back, 4 bases at V and 1 base at J, with 11 bases in the middle. Germline V gene data show CDR1 as SNHLY and CDR2 as FYNNEI. The CDR3 sequence is 15 residues long. The table came from immunoSEQ multiplex PCR; TCRdb's copy has only in-frame clones and leaves some out. The sample consists of more than 95,000 clones, roughly 85% of them appearing once. The sequencing input was peripheral blood. The genes are TRBV2 and TRBJ1-5, with D perhaps matching TRBD1 (5 bases). This TCR was recovered from a man aged 45-65 years in a cohort sampled during active COVID-19. CDR3 sequence reads: CASSGPKGSNQPQHF. The CDR3 nucleotides read TGTGCCAGCAGTGGGCCTAAGGGGAGCAATCAGCCCCAGCATTTT.